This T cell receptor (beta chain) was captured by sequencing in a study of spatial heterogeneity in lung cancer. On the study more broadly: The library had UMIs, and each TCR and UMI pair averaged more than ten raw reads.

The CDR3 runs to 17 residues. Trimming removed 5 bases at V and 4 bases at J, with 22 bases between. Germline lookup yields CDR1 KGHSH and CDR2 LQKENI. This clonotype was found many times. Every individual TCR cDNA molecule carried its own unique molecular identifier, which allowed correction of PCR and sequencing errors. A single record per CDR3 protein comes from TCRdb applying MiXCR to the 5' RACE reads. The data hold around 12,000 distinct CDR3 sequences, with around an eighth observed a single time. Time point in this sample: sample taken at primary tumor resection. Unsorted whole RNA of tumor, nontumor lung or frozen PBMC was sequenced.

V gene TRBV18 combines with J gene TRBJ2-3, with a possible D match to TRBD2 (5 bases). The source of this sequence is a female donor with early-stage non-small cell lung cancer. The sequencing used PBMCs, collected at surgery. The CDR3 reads CASSTAHQLGYADTQYF. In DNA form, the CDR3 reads TGTGCCAGCTCAACCGCTCACCAACTAGGGTATGCAGATACGCAGTATTTT.